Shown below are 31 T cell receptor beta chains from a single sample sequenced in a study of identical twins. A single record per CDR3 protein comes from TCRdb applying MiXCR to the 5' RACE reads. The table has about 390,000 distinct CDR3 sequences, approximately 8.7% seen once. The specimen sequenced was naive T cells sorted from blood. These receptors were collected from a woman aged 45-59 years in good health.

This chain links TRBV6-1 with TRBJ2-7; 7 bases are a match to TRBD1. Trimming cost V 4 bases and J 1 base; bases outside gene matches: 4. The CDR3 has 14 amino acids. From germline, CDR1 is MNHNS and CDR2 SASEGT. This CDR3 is CASSGTRGSYEQYF. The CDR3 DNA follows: TGTGCCAGCAGTGGAACCAGGGGGTCCTACGAGCAGTACTTC.

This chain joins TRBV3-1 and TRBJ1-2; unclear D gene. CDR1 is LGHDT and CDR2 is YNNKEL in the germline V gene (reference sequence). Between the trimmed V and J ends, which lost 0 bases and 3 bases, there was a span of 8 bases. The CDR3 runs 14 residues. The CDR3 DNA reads TGTGCCAGCAGCCAAGATCGGAGGGACTATGGCTACACCTTC. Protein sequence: CASSQDRRDYGYTF.

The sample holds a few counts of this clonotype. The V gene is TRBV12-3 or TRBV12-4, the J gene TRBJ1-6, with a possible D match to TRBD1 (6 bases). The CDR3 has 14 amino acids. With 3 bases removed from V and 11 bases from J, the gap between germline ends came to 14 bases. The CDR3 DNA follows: TGTGCCAGCAGTTTGAGGGGGGGGACCGCACCCCTCCACTTT. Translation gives CASSLRGGTAPLHF.

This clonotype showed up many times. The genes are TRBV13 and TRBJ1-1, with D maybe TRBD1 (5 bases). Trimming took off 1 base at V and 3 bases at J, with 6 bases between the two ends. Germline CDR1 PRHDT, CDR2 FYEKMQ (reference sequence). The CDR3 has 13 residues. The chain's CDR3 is CASSLAGHTEAFF. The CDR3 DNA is TGTGCCAGCAGCTTAGCAGGGCACACTGAAGCTTTCTTT.

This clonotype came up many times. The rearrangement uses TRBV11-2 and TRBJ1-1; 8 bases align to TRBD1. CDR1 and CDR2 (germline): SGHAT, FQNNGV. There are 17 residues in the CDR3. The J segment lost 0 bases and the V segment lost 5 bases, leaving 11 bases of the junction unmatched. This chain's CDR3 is CASSQPTGEIMNTEAFF. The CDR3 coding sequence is TGTGCCAGCAGCCAACCGACAGGGGAGATCATGAACACTGAAGCTTTCTTT.

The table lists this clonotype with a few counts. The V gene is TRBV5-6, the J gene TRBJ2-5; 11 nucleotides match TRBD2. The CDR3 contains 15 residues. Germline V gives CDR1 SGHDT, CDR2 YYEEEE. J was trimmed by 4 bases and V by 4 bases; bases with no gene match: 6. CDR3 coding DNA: TGTGCCAGCAGCGGTAGCGGGAGGGCCAGAGAGACCCAGTACTTC. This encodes CASSGSGRARETQYF.

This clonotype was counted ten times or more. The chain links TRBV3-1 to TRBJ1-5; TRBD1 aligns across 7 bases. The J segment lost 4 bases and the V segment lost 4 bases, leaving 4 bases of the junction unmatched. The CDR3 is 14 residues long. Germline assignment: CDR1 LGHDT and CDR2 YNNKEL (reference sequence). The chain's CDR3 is CASSPGTVNQPQHF. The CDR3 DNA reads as TGTGCCAGCAGCCCCGGGACAGTTAATCAGCCCCAGCATTTT.

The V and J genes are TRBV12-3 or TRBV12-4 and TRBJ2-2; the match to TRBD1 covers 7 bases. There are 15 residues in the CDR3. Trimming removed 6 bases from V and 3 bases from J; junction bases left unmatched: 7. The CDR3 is CASSPWTGHTGELFF. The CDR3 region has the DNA TGTGCCAGCAGCCCCTGGACAGGTCACACCGGGGAGCTGTTTTTT.

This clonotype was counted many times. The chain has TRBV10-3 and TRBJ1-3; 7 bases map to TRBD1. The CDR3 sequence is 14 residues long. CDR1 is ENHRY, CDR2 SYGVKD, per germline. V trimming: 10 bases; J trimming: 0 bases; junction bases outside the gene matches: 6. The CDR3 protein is CASAWDSSGNTIYF. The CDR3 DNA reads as TGTGCCAGCGCCTGGGACAGCTCTGGAAACACCATATATTTT.

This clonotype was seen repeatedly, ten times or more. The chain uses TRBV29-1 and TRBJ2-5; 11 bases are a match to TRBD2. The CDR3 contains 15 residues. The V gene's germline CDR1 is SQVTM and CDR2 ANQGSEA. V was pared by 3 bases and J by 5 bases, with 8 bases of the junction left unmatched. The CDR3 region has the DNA TGCAGCGTTGACGCAGTACTAGCGGGAGAGGAGACCCAGTACTTC. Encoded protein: CSVDAVLAGEETQYF.

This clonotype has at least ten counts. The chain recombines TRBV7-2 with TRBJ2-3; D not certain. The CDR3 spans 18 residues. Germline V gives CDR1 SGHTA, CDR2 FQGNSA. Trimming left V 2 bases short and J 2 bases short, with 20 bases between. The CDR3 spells CASSLSLNSLGDTDTQYF. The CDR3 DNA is TGTGCCAGCAGCTTATCCTTGAACTCCCTCGGCGACACAGATACGCAGTATTTT.

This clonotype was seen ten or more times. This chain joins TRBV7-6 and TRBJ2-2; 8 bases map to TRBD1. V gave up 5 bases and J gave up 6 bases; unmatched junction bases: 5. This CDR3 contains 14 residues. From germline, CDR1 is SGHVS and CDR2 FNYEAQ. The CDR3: CASSQTGAPGELFF. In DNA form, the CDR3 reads TGTGCCAGCAGCCAGACAGGGGCGCCCGGGGAGCTGTTTTTT.

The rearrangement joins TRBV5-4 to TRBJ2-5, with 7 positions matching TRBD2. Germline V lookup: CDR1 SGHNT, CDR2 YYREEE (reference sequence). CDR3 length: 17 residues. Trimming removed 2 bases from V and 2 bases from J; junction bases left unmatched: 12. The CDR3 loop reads CASSLGASGLLQETQYF. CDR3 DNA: TGTGCCAGCAGCTTAGGAGCTAGCGGACTTCTACAAGAGACCCAGTACTTC.

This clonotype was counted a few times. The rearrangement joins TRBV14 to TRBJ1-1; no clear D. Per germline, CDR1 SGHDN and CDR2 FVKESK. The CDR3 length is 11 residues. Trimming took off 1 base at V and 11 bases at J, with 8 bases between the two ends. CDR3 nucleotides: TGTGCCAGCAGCCAAGCGGGGAAGGCTTTCTTT. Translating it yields CASSQAGKAFF.

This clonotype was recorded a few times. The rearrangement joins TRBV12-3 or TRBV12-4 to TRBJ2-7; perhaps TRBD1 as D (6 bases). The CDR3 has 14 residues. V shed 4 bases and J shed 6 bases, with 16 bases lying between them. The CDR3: CASSSGDRPFEQYV. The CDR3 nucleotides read TGTGCCAGCAGTTCCGGAGACAGGCCCTTCGAGCAGTACGTC.

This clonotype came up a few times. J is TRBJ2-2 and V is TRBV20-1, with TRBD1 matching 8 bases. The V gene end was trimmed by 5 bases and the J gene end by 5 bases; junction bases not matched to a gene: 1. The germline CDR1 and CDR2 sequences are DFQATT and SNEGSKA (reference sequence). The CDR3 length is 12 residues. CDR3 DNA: TGCAGTGCTGGACAGGGAACCGGGGAGCTGTTTTTT. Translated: CSAGQGTGELFF.

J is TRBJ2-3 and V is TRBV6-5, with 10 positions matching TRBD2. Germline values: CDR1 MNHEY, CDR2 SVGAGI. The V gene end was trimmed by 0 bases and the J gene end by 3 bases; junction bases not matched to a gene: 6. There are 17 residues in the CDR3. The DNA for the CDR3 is TGTGCCAGCAGTTACTCGATGACTAGCGGGTATACAGATACGCAGTATTTT. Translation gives CASSYSMTSGYTDTQYF.

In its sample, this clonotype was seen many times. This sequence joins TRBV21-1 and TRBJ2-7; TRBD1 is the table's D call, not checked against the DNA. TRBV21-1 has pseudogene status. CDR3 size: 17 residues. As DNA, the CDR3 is TGTGCCAGCAGCTACCTGAATAGACAGACTCTCCACCGATGCAGTTACGTC. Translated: CASSYLNRQTLHRCSYV.

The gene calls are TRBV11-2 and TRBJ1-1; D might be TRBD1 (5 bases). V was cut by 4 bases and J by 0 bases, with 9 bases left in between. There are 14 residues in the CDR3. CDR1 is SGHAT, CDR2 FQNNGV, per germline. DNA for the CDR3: TGTGCCAGCAGCTGGATGGGACTGAACACTGAAGCTTTCTTT. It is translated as CASSWMGLNTEAFF.

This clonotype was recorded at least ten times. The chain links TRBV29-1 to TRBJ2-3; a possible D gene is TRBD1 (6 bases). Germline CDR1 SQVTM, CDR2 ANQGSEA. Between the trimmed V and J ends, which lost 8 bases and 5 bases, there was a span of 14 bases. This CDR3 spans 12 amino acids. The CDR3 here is CSTTLGGDTQYF. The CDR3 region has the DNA TGCAGCACCACTCTAGGGGGAGATACGCAGTATTTT.

The CDR3 coding sequence is TGTGCCAGCAGGCGACTAGCGGGAGATTTTGTCAACGAGCAGTACTTC. This sequence encodes CASRRLAGDFVNEQYF. This chain uses TRBV11-2 with TRBJ2-7; the match to TRBD2 covers 12 bases. Germline values: CDR1 SGHAT, CDR2 FQNNGV. This CDR3 has 16 residues. V trimming: 6 bases; J trimming: 5 bases; junction bases outside the gene matches: 11.

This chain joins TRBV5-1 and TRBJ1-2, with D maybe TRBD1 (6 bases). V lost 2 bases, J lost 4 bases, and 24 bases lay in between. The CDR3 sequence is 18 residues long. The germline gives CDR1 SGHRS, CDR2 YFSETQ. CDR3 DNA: TGCGCCAGCAGCTTTTCGGTCGACGGCACAGGGCCTTCCTATGGCTACACCTTC. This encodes CASSFSVDGTGPSYGYTF.

For the CDR3, the DNA is TGCGCCAGCAGCACCCGACTAGCGGACACAGATACGCAGTATTTT. Residues: CASSTRLADTDTQYF. The chain is built from TRBV5-1 and TRBJ2-3; 9 bases are a match to TRBD2. This CDR3 has 15 amino acids. CDR1 is SGHRS, CDR2 YFSETQ, per germline. The J segment lost 2 bases and the V segment lost 4 bases, leaving 5 bases of the junction unmatched.

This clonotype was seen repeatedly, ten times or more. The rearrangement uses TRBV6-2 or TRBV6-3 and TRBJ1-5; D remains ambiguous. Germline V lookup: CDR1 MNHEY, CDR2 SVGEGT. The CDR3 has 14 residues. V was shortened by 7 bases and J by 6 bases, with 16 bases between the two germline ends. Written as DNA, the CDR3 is TGTGCCAGCAACGCCGGGAAGACTCGTCAGCCCCAGCATTTT. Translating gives CASNAGKTRQPQHF.

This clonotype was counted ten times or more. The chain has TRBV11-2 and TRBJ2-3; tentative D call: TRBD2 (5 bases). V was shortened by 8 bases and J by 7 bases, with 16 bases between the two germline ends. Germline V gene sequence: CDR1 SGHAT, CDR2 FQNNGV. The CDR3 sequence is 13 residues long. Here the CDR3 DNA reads TGTGCCAGCGGGCAGGAGGTTTTGAATACGCAGTATTTT. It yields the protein CASGQEVLNTQYF. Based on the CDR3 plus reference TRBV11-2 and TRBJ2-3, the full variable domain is EAGVAQSPRYKIIEKRQSVAFWCNPISGHATLYWYQQILGQGPKLLIQFQNNGVVDDSQLPKDRFSAERLKGVDSTLKIQPAKLEDSAVYLCASGQEVLNTQYFGPGTRLTVL.

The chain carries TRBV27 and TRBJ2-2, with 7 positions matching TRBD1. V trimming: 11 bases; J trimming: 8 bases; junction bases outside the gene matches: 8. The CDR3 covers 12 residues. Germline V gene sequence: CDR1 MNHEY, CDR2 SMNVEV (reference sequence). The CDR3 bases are TGTGCCGTTCAGACAGGGCATGGGGAGCTGTTTTTT. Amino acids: CAVQTGHGELFF.

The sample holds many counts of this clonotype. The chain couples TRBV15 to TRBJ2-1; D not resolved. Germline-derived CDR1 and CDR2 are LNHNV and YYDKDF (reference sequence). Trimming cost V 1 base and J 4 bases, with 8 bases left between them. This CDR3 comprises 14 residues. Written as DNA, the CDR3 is TGTGCCACCAGCAGAGTCAGCACGTACAATGAGCAGTTCTTC. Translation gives CATSRVSTYNEQFF.

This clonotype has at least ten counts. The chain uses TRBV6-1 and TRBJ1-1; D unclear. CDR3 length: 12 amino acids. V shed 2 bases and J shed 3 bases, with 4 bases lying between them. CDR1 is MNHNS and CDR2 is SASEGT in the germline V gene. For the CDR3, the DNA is TGTGCCAGCAGTGAATGGGACACTGAAGCTTTCTTT. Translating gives CASSEWDTEAFF.

The CDR3 sequence: CASSQDIEQGLYNEQFF. The DNA for the CDR3 is TGTGCCAGCAGCCAAGATATAGAGCAGGGTCTCTACAATGAGCAGTTCTTC. V and J are TRBV3-1 and TRBJ2-1, with D maybe TRBD1 (5 bases). Trimming removed 0 bases from V and 3 bases from J, with 15 bases in between. This CDR3 spans 17 amino acids. CDR1 and CDR2 from the germline V gene are LGHDT and YNNKEL (reference sequence).

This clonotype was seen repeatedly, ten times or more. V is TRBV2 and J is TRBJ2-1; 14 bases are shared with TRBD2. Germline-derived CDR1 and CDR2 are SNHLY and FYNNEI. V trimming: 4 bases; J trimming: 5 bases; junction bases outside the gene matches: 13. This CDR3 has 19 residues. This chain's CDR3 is CASSALAAGLAGANNEQFF. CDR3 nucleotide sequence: TGTGCCAGCAGTGCCCTGGCCGCGGGACTAGCGGGAGCTAACAATGAGCAGTTCTTC.

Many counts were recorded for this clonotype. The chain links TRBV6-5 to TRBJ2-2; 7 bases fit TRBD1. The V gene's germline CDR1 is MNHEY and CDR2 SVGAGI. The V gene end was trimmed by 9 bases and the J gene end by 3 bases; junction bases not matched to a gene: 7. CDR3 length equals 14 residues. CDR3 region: CASRTGQDTGELFF. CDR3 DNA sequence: TGTGCCAGTAGAACCGGACAGGACACCGGGGAGCTGTTTTTT.